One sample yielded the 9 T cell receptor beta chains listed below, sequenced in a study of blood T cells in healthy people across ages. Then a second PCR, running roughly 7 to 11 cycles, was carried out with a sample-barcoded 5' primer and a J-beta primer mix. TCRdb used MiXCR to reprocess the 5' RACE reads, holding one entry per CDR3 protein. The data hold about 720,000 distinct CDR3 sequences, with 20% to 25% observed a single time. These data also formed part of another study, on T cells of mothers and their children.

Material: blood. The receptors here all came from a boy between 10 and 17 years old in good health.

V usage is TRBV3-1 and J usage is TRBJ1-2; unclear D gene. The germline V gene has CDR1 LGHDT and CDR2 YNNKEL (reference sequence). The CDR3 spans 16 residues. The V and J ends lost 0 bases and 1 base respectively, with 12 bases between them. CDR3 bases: TGTGCCAGCAGCCAAGATCAGGACCTGTTTAACTATGGCTACACCTTC. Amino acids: CASSQDQDLFNYGYTF.

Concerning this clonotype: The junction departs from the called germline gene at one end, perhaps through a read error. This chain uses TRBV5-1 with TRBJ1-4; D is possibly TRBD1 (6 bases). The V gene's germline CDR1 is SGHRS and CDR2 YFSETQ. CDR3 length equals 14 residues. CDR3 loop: CASSHNRAGEKLLF. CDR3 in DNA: TGCGCCAGCAGCCACAACAGGGCGGGTGAAAAACTGCTTTTT.

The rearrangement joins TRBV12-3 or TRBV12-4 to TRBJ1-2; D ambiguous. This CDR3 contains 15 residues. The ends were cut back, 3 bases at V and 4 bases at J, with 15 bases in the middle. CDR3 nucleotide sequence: TGTGCCAGCAGTTTCGGTAGAGCCTTCTTCTATGGCTACACCTTC. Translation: CASSFGRAFFYGYTF.

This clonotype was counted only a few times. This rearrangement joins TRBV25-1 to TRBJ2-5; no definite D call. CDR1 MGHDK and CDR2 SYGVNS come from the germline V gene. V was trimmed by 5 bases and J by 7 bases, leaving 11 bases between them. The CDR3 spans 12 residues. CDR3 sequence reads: CASSITWGTQYF. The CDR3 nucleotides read TGTGCCAGCAGTATCACGTGGGGGACCCAGTACTTC.

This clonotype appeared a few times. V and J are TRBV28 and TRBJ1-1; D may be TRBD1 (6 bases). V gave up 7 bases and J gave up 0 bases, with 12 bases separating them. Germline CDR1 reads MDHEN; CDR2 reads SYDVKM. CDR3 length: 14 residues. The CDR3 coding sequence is TGTGCCAGCACCACCGGACAGTTGAACACTGAAGCTTTCTTT. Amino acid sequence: CASTTGQLNTEAFF.

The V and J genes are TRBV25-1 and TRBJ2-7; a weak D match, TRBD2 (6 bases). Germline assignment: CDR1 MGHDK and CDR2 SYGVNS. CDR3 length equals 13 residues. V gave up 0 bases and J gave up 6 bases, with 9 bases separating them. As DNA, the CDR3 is TGTGCCAGCAGTGAATACGGGGGAGGCGAGCAGTACTTC. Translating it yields CASSEYGGGEQYF.

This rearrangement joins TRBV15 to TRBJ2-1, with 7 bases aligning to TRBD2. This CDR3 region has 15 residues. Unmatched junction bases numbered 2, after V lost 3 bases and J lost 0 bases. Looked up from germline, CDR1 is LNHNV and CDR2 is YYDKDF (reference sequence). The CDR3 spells CATSSGRSSYNEQFF. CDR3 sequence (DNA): TGTGCCACCAGCAGCGGGAGGAGCTCCTACAATGAGCAGTTCTTC. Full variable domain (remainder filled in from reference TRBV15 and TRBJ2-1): DAMVIQNPRYQVTQFGKPVTLSCSQTLNHNVMYWYQQKSSQAPKLLFHYYDKDFNNEADTPDNFQSRRPNTSFCFLDIRSPGLGDTAMYLCATSSGRSSYNEQFFGPGTRLTVL.

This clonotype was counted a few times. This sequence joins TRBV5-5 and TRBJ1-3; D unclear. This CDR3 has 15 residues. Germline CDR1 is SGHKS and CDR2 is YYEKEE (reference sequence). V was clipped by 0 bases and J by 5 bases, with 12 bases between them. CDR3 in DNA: TGTGCCAGCAGCTTGGACAGCGGATCTCGAAACACCATATATTTT. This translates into CASSLDSGSRNTIYF.

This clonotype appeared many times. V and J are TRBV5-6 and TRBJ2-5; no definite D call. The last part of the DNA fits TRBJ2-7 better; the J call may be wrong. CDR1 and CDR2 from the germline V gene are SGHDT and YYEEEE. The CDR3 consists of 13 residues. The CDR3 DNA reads TGTGCCAGCAGCAGCAGAGAGACCTACGAGCAGTACTTC. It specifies CASSSRETYEQYF.